The TCR beta chain under discussion was sequenced for a study of PD-1 blockade in classical Hodgkin lymphoma. In this sample, this clone turned up a few times. What it binds is not known. Whole-study results and caveats: Baseline diversity in complete responders resembled that of newly diagnosed patients. Some patients began nivolumab under 1 year after ASCT. These patients were excluded from later analyses. By cycle point C4D1, TCR diversity had risen significantly in CD4+ cells (but not CD8+ cells). Healthy donors were reported to have higher baseline TCR diversity than newly diagnosed patients.

Every patient relapsed after autologous stem cell transplantation, and brentuximab vedotin exposure varied. Clones were sequenced by immunoSEQ multiplex PCR, and TCRdb holds only the in-frame ones, with some missing. The sample carries roughly 55,000 clones, roughly 80% recorded once. The source is a human donor with classical Hodgkin lymphoma. Sequencing used peripheral blood mononuclear cells (PBMCs), obtained at baseline.

CDR3 amino acids: CATSRVDRNYGYTF. The CDR3 DNA reads TGTGCCACCAGCAGAGTGGACCGAAACTATGGCTACACCTTC. V usage is TRBV15 and J usage is TRBJ1-2; D remains unclear. Germline CDR1 reads LNHNV; CDR2 reads YYDKDF (reference sequence). The CDR3 is 14 amino acids. V lost 1 base, J lost 2 bases, and 8 bases lay in between.